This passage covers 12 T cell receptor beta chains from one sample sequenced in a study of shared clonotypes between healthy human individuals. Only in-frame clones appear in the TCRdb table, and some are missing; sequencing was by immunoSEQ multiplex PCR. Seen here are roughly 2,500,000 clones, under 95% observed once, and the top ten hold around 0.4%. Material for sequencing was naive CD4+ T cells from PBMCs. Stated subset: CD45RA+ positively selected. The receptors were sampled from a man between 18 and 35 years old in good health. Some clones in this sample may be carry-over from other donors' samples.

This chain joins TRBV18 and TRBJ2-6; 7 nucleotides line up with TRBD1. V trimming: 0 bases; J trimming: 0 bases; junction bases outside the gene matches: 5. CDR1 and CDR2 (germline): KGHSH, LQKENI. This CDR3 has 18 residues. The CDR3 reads CASSPPGQLDSGANVLTF. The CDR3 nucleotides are TGTGCCAGCTCACCACCGGGACAGCTGGACTCTGGGGCCAACGTCCTGACTTTC.

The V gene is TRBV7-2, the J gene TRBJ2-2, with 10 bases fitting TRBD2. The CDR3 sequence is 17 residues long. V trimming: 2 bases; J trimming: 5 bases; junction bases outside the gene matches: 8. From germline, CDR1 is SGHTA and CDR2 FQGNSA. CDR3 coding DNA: TGTGCCAGCAGCTTATCAGCTAGCGGGAGTGGAACCGGGGAGCTGTTTTTT. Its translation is CASSLSASGSGTGELFF.

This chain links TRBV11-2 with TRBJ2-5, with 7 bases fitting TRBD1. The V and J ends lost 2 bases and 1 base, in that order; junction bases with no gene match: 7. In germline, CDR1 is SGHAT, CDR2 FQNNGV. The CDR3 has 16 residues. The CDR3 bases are TGTGCCAGCAGCTTAAGGTTGGCAGGGGGCCAAGAGACCCAGTACTTC. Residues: CASSLRLAGGQETQYF.

The CDR3 protein is CAWSSSKGALGNTIYF. CDR3 in DNA: TGTGCCTGGAGTTCCTCAAAGGGGGCCTTAGGAAACACCATATATTTT. V and J are TRBV30 and TRBJ1-3; 7 positions agree with TRBD1. V shed 2 bases and J 4 bases; nucleotides not matched to a gene: 11. The CDR3 has 16 amino acids. CDR1 is GTSNPN, CDR2 SVGIG, per germline (reference sequence).

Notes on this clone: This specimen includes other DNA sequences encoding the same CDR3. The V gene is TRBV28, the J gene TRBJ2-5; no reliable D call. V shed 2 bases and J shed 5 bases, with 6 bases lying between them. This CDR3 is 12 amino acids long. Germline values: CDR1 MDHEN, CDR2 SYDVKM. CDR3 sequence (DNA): TGTGCCAGCAGTTTACGCCGTGAGACCCAGTACTTC. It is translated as CASSLRRETQYF.

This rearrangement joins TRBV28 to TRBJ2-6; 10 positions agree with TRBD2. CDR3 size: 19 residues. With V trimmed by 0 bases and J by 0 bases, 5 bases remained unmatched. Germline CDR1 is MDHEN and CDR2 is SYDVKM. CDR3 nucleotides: TGTGCCAGCAGTTTATGGAGGACTAGCGGTTCCTCTGGGGCCAACGTCCTGACTTTC. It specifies CASSLWRTSGSSGANVLTF.

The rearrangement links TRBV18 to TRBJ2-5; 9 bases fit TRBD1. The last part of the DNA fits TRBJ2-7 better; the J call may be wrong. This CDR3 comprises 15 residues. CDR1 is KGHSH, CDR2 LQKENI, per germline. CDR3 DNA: TGTGCCAGCTCACGAGAAGGACAGGGGACCTACGAGCAGTACTTC. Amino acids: CASSREGQGTYEQYF.

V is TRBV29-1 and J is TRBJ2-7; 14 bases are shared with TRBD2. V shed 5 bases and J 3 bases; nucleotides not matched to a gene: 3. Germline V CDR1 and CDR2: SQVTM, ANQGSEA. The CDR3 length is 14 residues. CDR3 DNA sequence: TGCAGCGTTATGGGACTAGCGGGGGTCTACGAGCAGTACTTC. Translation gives CSVMGLAGVYEQYF.

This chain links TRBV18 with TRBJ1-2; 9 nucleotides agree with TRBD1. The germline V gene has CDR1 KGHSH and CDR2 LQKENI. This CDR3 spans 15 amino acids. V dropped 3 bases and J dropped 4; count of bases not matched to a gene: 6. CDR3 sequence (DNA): TGTGCCAGCTCACCGACGGGACAGGGTATCTATGGCTACACCTTC. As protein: CASSPTGQGIYGYTF.

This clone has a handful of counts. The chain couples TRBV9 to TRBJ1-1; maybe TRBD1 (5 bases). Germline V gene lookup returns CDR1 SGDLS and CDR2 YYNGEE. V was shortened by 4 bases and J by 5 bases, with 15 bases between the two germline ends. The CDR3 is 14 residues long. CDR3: CASSKMGRGTEAFF. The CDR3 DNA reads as TGTGCCAGCAGCAAAATGGGAAGGGGAACTGAAGCTTTCTTT.

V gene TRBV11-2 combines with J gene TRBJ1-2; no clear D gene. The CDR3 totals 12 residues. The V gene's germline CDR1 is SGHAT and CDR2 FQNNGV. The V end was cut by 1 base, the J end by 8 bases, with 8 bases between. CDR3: CASSLAASGYTF. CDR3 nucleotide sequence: TGTGCCAGCAGCTTAGCAGCGTCCGGCTACACCTTC.

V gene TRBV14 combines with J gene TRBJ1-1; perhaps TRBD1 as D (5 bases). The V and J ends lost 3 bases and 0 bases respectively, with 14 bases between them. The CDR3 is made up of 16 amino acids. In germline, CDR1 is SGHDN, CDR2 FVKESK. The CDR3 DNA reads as TGTGCCAGCAGCCAGGGAGGGGCCCGGGTGAACACTGAAGCTTTCTTT. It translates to CASSQGGARVNTEAFF.